The 3 T cell receptor beta chains listed next were all sequenced from one sample in a study of blood T cell repertoires in COVID-19 (dated by TCRdb to about 2020). The protocol used for the library was the immunoSEQ multiplex PCR assay. TCRdb took over this immuneACCESS table, retaining in-frame rearrangements with V and J assigned. Such tables are incomplete; in checked studies, under half of the missing clones stem from an unresolved V gene, and the remainder is unexplained. In all, the sample holds 120,000 to 150,000 clones, and 85% of those were seen once. 6.2% of the sample is taken by the ten largest. What was sequenced was PBMCs or T cells enriched from blood (not recorded which). These receptor sequences come from a woman in her thirties or forties who had recovered from COVID-19.

This clone occurred a few times. The rearrangement joins TRBV3-1 (or the pseudogene TRBV3-2) to TRBJ2-2, with 7 bases aligning to TRBD1. Trimming at V came to 3 bases and at J to 9 bases, leaving 10 bases not matched to a gene. The CDR3 has 15 amino acids. CDR1 is LGHDT, CDR2 YNNKEL, per germline (reference sequence). The CDR3 region is CASSQGRGSMRELFF. CDR3 in DNA: TGTGCCAGCAGCCAGGGCAGGGGGAGTATGAGGGAGCTGTTTTTT.

This rearrangement joins TRBV11-1 to TRBJ2-1, with TRBD2 matching 13 bases. Germline CDR1 and CDR2: SGHAT and FQDESV (reference sequence). The CDR3 is 15 amino acids. The V and J ends lost 3 bases and 7 bases, in that order; junction bases with no gene match: 3. CDR3 nucleotide sequence: TGTGCCAGCAGCTTCAGACTAGCGGGAGGAAATGAGCAGTTCTTC. Residues: CASSFRLAGGNEQFF.

The chain uses TRBV13 and TRBJ2-7, with D possibly TRBD1 on 6 matching bases. From germline, CDR1 is PRHDT and CDR2 FYEKMQ (reference sequence). Trimming cost V 1 base and J 1 base, with 8 bases left between them. The CDR3 is 14 amino acids. CDR3 protein: CASSLDRASYEQYF. The CDR3 bases are TGTGCCAGCAGCTTAGACAGGGCGTCCTACGAGCAGTACTTC.